These 19 T cell receptor beta chains share one sample of origin, sequenced in a study of a mutant IDH1 vaccine in newly diagnosed glioma. Clones were sequenced by immunoSEQ multiplex PCR, and TCRdb holds only the in-frame ones, with some missing. Among 85,000 to 100,000 clones listed, 83% were seen once. Time point specified: baseline, week 1 (first vaccination visit). Treatment: pre-vaccination baseline after standard-of-care therapy. The sample was PBMCs, taken from a glioma patient treated with radiotherapy, temozolomide or both. The receptors originated from a woman between 50 and 59 years old with glioma.

The chain employs TRBV9 and TRBJ2-1; 11 nucleotides align to TRBD1. Per germline, CDR1 SGDLS and CDR2 YYNGEE. This CDR3 comprises 15 residues. After removal of 0 bases from V and 6 bases from J, the junction contained 2 bases not matched to a gene. The CDR3 DNA reads as TGTGCCAGCAGCGTAGGGACAGGGGGCGTCAATGAGCAGTTCTTC. Its protein is CASSVGTGGVNEQFF.

The chain joins TRBV19 to TRBJ1-5, with 7 bases identical to TRBD1. CDR1 LNHDA and CDR2 SQIVND come from the germline V gene (reference sequence). The ends lost 6 bases at V and 4 bases at J; junction bases unmatched: 3. This CDR3 region has 13 residues. The CDR3 loop is CASSGDRNQPQHF. In nucleotides, the CDR3 is TGTGCCAGTAGCGGGGACAGAAATCAGCCCCAGCATTTT.

The count of this clone is one. The rearrangement joins TRBV10-3 to TRBJ2-2; the D is unclear. CDR1 ENHRY and CDR2 SYGVKD come from the germline V gene. Trimming cost V 4 bases and J 0 bases, with 6 bases left between them. The CDR3 consists of 14 residues. CDR3 sequence: CAISVEANTGELFF. Here the CDR3 DNA reads TGTGCCATCAGTGTAGAGGCGAACACCGGGGAGCTGTTTTTT.

The rearrangement uses TRBV29-1 and TRBJ2-5; D gene unclear. The V gene's germline CDR1 is SQVTM and CDR2 ANQGSEA. Trimming took 4 bases from V and 2 from J, leaving 5 bases between them. The CDR3 length is 11 residues. The CDR3 nucleotides read TGCAGCGTTGCTGGACAAGAGACCCAGTACTTC. Encoded protein: CSVAGQETQYF. The entire variable domain, with the rest obtained from reference TRBV29-1 and TRBJ2-5, is as follows: SAVISQKPSRDICQRGTSLTIQCQVDSQVTMMFWYRQQPGQSLTLIATANQGSEATYESGFVIDKFPISRPNLTFSTLTVSNMSPEDSSIYLCSVAGQETQYFGPGTRLLVL.

The genes are TRBV2 and TRBJ1-4, with 8 bases fitting TRBD1. Per the germline V gene, CDR1 is SNHLY and CDR2 is FYNNEI. This CDR3 region has 12 residues. The trim removed 5 bases at V and 10 bases at J, leaving 3 bases unmatched. The DNA for the CDR3 is TGTGCCAGCAGTCCTACAGGGGGAAAACTGTTTTTT. It translates to CASSPTGGKLFF.

In its sample, this clone was seen a few times. The CDR3 DNA is TGTGCCAGCAGCTTCGCCGGGACTGCCAATCAGCCCCAGCATTTT. Encoded protein: CASSFAGTANQPQHF. V gene TRBV5-8 combines with J gene TRBJ1-5; D may be TRBD1 (5 bases). Trimming pared 2 bases from V and 3 bases from J, leaving 12 bases between. The length of the CDR3 is 15 residues. Germline values: CDR1 SGHTS, CDR2 YDEGEE.

This chain connects TRBV6-5 to TRBJ2-7, with 12 bases matching TRBD1. CDR1 and CDR2 (germline): MNHEY, SVGAGI. V lost 6 bases to trimming and J lost 5 bases; unmatched junction nucleotides: 8. The CDR3 totals 15 residues. The CDR3 nucleotides read TGTGCCAGCAGCGAGCCGGGACAGGGGGCCAACGAGCAGTACTTC. Translation: CASSEPGQGANEQYF.

The chain is built from TRBV7-9 and TRBJ2-2; D remains unclear. In germline, CDR1 is SEHNR, CDR2 FQNEAQ (reference sequence). The CDR3 contains 12 residues. Trimming removed 8 bases from V and 4 bases from J, with 8 bases in between. CDR3 in amino acids: CASFTGTGELFF. Here the CDR3 DNA reads TGTGCCAGCTTCACTGGCACCGGGGAGCTGTTTTTT.

The chain couples TRBV18 to TRBJ1-5; TRBD1 might be the D (5 bases). Germline V lookup: CDR1 KGHSH, CDR2 LQKENI. There are 15 residues in the CDR3. Between the trimmed V and J ends, which lost 0 bases and 2 bases, there was a span of 8 bases. Here the CDR3 DNA reads TGTGCCAGCTCACCACCGGGGGGTGGCAATCAGCCCCAGCATTTT. Residues: CASSPPGGGNQPQHF.

The genes are TRBV6-5 and TRBJ1-3; D is uncertain. This CDR3 comprises 13 residues. The germline V gene encodes CDR1 MNHEY and CDR2 SVGAGI. V was clipped by 4 bases and J by 3 bases, with 7 bases between them. The CDR3 DNA is TGTGCCAGCAGTTGGTTAAATGGAAACACCATATATTTT. This gives the protein CASSWLNGNTIYF.

The gene calls are TRBV4-1 and TRBJ2-1, with 7 bases aligning to TRBD2. J gave up 4 bases and V 8 bases, and 8 bases lay outside the gene matches. Germline V gene lookup returns CDR1 MGHRA and CDR2 YSYEKL. CDR3 length equals 14 residues. CDR3 region: CASASGGRYNEQFF. CDR3 DNA: TGCGCCAGCGCCTCGGGGGGTCGGTACAATGAGCAGTTCTTC.

V is TRBV15 and J is TRBJ1-5; unclear D gene. This CDR3 comprises 16 residues. CDR1 and CDR2 from the germline V gene are LNHNV and YYDKDF (reference sequence). V gave up 0 bases and J gave up 6 bases, with 15 bases separating them. DNA for the CDR3: TGTGCCACCAGCAGAGATGGAGACACCCCGGGTCAGCCCCAGCATTTT. The encoded protein is CATSRDGDTPGQPQHF.

This chain uses TRBV18 with TRBJ2-2; 7 bases are a match to TRBD2. The J segment lost 7 bases and the V segment lost 3 bases, leaving 8 bases of the junction unmatched. The CDR3 loop spans 15 amino acids. Germline V gives CDR1 KGHSH, CDR2 LQKENI. The CDR3 sequence is CASSPIGSGVGELFF. CDR3 DNA sequence: TGTGCCAGCTCACCCATAGGAAGCGGGGTCGGGGAGCTGTTTTTT.

This clone was seen a handful of times. V gene TRBV29-1 combines with J gene TRBJ1-1; D uncertain. The V end was cut by 6 bases, the J end by 5 bases, with 13 bases between. Germline V CDR1 and CDR2: SQVTM, ANQGSEA. This CDR3 is 12 amino acids long. The CDR3 DNA reads as TGCAGCGTCCAAGGCAGATCGACTGAAGCTTTCTTT. Translating it yields CSVQGRSTEAFF.

The V and J genes are TRBV7-6 and TRBJ2-1; 11 nucleotides agree with TRBD2. Germline V gene sequence: CDR1 SGHVS, CDR2 FNYEAQ. V shed 5 bases, J shed 5 bases, and the junction held 8 bases outside the gene matches. The CDR3 covers 16 residues. The DNA of the CDR3 is TGTGCCAGCAGCCCGGTTAGCGGGGGGGCACACAATGAGCAGTTCTTC. Translated: CASSPVSGGAHNEQFF.

The V gene is TRBV5-1, the J gene TRBJ2-7; perhaps TRBD2 as D (5 bases). This CDR3 spans 15 amino acids. CDR1 is SGHRS and CDR2 is YFSETQ in the germline V gene. Trimming took off 1 base at V and 2 bases at J, with 13 bases between the two ends. CDR3 nucleotide sequence: TGCGCCAGCAGCTTGAAATTCGGGGAGACCTACGAGCAGTACTTC. Amino acids: CASSLKFGETYEQYF.

The J gene is TRBJ2-2, the V gene TRBV7-9; 9 bases are shared with TRBD1. The V gene's germline CDR1 is SEHNR and CDR2 FQNEAQ (reference sequence). The J segment lost 4 bases and the V segment lost 2 bases, leaving 5 bases of the junction unmatched. This CDR3 is 16 amino acids long. The CDR3 sequence is CASSLPDRGVTGELFF. In DNA form, the CDR3 reads TGTGCCAGCAGCTTACCCGACAGGGGGGTCACCGGGGAGCTGTTTTTT. Combining the CDR3 with reference TRBV7-9 and TRBJ2-2 gives the whole variable domain DTGVSQNPRHKITKRGQNVTFRCDPISEHNRLYWYRQTLGQGPEFLTYFQNEAQLEKSRLLSDRFSAERPKGSFSTLEIQRTEQGDSAMYLCASSLPDRGVTGELFFGEGSRLTVL.

This clone came up a few times. This sequence joins TRBV7-9 and TRBJ2-7; tentatively, D is TRBD2 (5 bases). V lost 5 bases to trimming and J lost 2 bases, with 16 bases between them. This CDR3 has 15 residues. The germline V gene encodes CDR1 SEHNR and CDR2 FQNEAQ (reference sequence). The DNA for the CDR3 is TGTGCCAGCAGCCCTTGGAGGACTCCTACCTACGAGCAGTACTTC. It codes for CASSPWRTPTYEQYF.

The rearrangement uses TRBV27 and TRBJ1-1; D uncertain. Looked up from germline, CDR1 is MNHEY and CDR2 is SMNVEV (reference sequence). V lost 5 bases to trimming and J lost 3 bases, with 16 bases between them. CDR3 length: 15 amino acids. CDR3 in amino acids: CASSLRVYGDTEAFF. The CDR3 region has the DNA TGTGCCAGCAGTCTACGGGTTTACGGCGACACTGAAGCTTTCTTT.